A selection of T cell receptor beta chains follows, all from one sample in a study of OX40 agonist ivuxolimab in advanced cancers. The protocol was immunoSEQ multiplex PCR, while the TCRdb copy is restricted to in-frame clones and leaves out a portion. The table shows around 70,000 clones, with roughly four fifths occurring only once. The material was CD4+ or CD8+ T cells sorted from blood, obtained in a trial of the OX40 agonist ivuxolimab. The receptors shown here come from an adult with an advanced solid tumor such as melanoma, head and neck, liver or kidney cancer. Each CDR3 is given with its conserved first and last residue. The order of the fields is J gene, V gene, D gene, CDR3 DNA, CDR3 protein. D genes are given only for firm matches.

j_call: TRBJ2-5
v_call: TRBV18
d_call: TRBD2
cdr3_nt: TGTGCCAGCTCACCACCCCAAGCGGGGGAGACCCAGTACTTC
cdr3_aa: CASSPPQAGETQYF

j_call: TRBJ1-5
v_call: TRBV12-5
d_call: -
cdr3_nt: TGTGCTAGTGGTCCGGACACTCTTGGGGGAGCAAATCAGCCCCAGCATTTT
cdr3_aa: CASGPDTLGGANQPQHF

j_call: TRBJ1-2
v_call: TRBV5-1
d_call: -
cdr3_nt: TGCGCCAGCAGCTTGGAGGTGGGTAGTGGCTATGGCTACACCTTC
cdr3_aa: CASSLEVGSGYGYTF

j_call: TRBJ2-2
v_call: TRBV27
d_call: TRBD1
cdr3_nt: TGTGCCAGCAGGTCGGACAGGGGGACCGGGGAGCTGTTTTTT
cdr3_aa: CASRSDRGTGELFF

j_call: TRBJ1-2
v_call: TRBV7-4
d_call: -
cdr3_nt: TGTGCCAGCAGCTTAGTGGCCTCTACGAGTTTTAACTATGGCTACACCTTC
cdr3_aa: CASSLVASTSFNYGYTF

j_call: TRBJ1-4
v_call: TRBV19
d_call: TRBD1
cdr3_nt: TGTGCCAGTGCAGGGGGCCTTAATGAAAAACTGTTTTTT
cdr3_aa: CASAGGLNEKLFF

j_call: TRBJ2-5
v_call: TRBV18
d_call: -
cdr3_nt: TGTGCCAGCTCACCGACAAACTGGGACGGACAAGAGACCCAGTACTTC
cdr3_aa: CASSPTNWDGQETQYF

j_call: TRBJ2-5
v_call: TRBV25-1
d_call: -
cdr3_nt: TGTGCCAGCAGTGAGGTCGGCAGGGGCAATGGGGAGACCCAGTACTTC
cdr3_aa: CASSEVGRGNGETQYF

j_call: TRBJ2-1
v_call: TRBV20-1
d_call: TRBD2
cdr3_nt: TGCAGTGCTAGTGGGGGGGAGGGCCCCGTCTTC
cdr3_aa: CSASGGEGPVF

j_call: TRBJ1-1
v_call: TRBV19
d_call: TRBD1
cdr3_nt: TGTGCCAGTGGGGACAGGGCAAACACTGAAGCTTTCTTT
cdr3_aa: CASGDRANTEAFF

j_call: TRBJ1-2
v_call: TRBV6-5
d_call: TRBD1
cdr3_nt: TGTGCCAGCAGTAGAATCGACACAGGGGAGTACGGCTACACCTTC
cdr3_aa: CASSRIDTGEYGYTF

j_call: TRBJ1-1
v_call: TRBV7-5
d_call: -
cdr3_nt: TGTGTCAGAAGGGCCGGGGGAGGCCGGGTTGGGATTGAAGCTTTCTTT
cdr3_aa: CVRRAGGGRVGIEAFF

j_call: TRBJ1-6
v_call: TRBV6-6
d_call: -
cdr3_nt: TGTGCCAGCAGCCGTGAGGATTCACCCCTCCACTTT
cdr3_aa: CASSREDSPLHF

j_call: TRBJ1-5
v_call: TRBV28
d_call: -
cdr3_nt: TGTGCCAGCAGTTTATTTCAGGGATGGGGCAATCAGCCCCAGCATTTT
cdr3_aa: CASSLFQGWGNQPQHF

j_call: TRBJ2-1
v_call: TRBV5-1
d_call: TRBD1
cdr3_nt: TGCGCCAGCAGCCCGGCGCCCGACAGGGTTCCTGAGCAGTTCTTC
cdr3_aa: CASSPAPDRVPEQFF

j_call: TRBJ2-7
v_call: TRBV15
d_call: -
cdr3_nt: TGTGCCACCAGCAGAGATCGACACGCCTACGAGCAGTACTTC
cdr3_aa: CATSRDRHAYEQYF

j_call: TRBJ2-1
v_call: TRBV27
d_call: TRBD2
cdr3_nt: TGTGCCAGCAGTTCCGGAGCGGGAGCCCGCAATGAGCAGTTCTTC
cdr3_aa: CASSSGAGARNEQFF